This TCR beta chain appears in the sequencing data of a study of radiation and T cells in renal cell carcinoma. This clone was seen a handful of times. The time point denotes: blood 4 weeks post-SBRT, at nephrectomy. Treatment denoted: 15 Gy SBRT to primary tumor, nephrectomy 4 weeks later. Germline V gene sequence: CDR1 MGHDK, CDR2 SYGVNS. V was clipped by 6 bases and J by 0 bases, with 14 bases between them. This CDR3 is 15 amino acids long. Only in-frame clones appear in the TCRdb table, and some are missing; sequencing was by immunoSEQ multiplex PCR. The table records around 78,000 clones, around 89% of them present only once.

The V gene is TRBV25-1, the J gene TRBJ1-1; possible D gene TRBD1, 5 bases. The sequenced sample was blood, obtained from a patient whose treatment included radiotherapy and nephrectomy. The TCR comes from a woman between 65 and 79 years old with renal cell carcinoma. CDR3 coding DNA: TGTGCCAGCAGAACAGGAGAACGAATGAACACTGAAGCTTTCTTT. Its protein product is CASRTGERMNTEAFF. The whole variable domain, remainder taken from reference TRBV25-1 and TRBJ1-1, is EADIYQTPRYLVIGTGKKITLECSQTMGHDKMYWYQQDPGMELHLIHYSYGVNSTEKGDLSSESTVSRIRTEHFPLTLESARPSHTSQYLCASRTGERMNTEAFFGQGTRLTVV.